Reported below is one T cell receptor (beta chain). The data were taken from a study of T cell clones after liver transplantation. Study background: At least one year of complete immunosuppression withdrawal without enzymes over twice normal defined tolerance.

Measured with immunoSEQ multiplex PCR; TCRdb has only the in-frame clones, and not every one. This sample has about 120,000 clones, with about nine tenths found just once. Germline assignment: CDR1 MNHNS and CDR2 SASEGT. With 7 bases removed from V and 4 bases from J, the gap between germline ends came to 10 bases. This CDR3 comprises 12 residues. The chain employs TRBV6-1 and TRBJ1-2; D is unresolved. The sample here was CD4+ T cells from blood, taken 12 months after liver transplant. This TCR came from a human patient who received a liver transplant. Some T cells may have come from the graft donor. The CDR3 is CASTAVSYGYTF. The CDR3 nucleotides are TGTGCCAGCACGGCCGTCTCCTATGGCTACACCTTC.